This T cell receptor beta chain was captured by sequencing in a study of technical replicates of blood from a handful of donors. Sequencing was performed with immunoSEQ multiplex PCR; in TCRdb, only in-frame clones are kept and a portion is missing. The sample includes under 75,000 clones, around 88% seen only once; the top ten take roughly 5.1%. This clone is judged large. CDR3 length: 14 amino acids. Germline V gene sequence: CDR1 MGHRA, CDR2 YSYEKL. Trimming took 5 bases from V and 6 from J; bases not matched to a gene: 5. The sample comprised PBMCs. V is TRBV4-1 and J is TRBJ1-1, with 11 bases aligning to TRBD1. The origin of this receptor is a human donor in good health. Some clones in this sample may be carry-over from other donors' samples. Here the CDR3 reads CASSLGTGGAEAFF. In nucleotides, the CDR3 is TGCGCCAGCAGCTTAGGGACAGGGGGTGCTGAAGCTTTCTTT.